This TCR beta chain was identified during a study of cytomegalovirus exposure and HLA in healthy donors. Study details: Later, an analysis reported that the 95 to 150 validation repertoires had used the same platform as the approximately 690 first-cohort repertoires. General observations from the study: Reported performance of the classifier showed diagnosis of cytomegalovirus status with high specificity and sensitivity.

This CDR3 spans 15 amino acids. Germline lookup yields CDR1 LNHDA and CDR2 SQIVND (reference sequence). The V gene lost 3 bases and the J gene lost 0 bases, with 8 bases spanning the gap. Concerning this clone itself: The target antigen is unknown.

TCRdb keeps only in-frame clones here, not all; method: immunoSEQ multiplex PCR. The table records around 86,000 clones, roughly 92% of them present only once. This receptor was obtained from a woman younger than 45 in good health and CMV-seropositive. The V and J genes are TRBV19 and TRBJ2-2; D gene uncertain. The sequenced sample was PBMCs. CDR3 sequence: CASSIVGANTGELFF. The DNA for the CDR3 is TGTGCCAGTAGTATTGTCGGTGCGAACACCGGGGAGCTGTTTTTT.